This passage covers 30 T cell receptor beta chains from one sample sequenced in a study of blood T cell repertoires in COVID-19. Only in-frame clones appear in the TCRdb table, and some are missing; sequencing was by immunoSEQ multiplex PCR. This sample has roughly 200,000 clones, with 80% to 85% found just once. The source material was peripheral blood. The receptor source for this set is a woman older than 75 with COVID-19, enrolled during active disease.

This clone was counted a single time. This chain uses TRBV19 with TRBJ2-5, with TRBD1 identical over 9 bases. Germline V gives CDR1 LNHDA, CDR2 SQIVND (reference sequence). This CDR3 is built from 13 residues. V was clipped by 6 bases and J by 3 bases; unmatched bases: 2. In nucleotides, the CDR3 is TGTGCCAGTAGCGACAGGGGGAAAGAGACCCAGTACTTC. Its translation: CASSDRGKETQYF.

This chain joins TRBV6-1 and TRBJ2-1; D remains ambiguous. In germline, CDR1 is MNHNS, CDR2 SASEGT. This CDR3 has 13 residues. The V end lost 8 bases, the J end lost 7 bases, and 15 bases lay between the germline ends. Written as DNA, the CDR3 is TGTGCCAGCCGTGGCAGGCCAGGAAATGAGCAGTTCTTC. Its protein product is CASRGRPGNEQFF.

The chain uses TRBV28 and TRBJ1-6; D is uncertain. The CDR3 is 15 amino acids. Germline values: CDR1 MDHEN, CDR2 SYDVKM. Trimming cost V 7 bases and J 4 bases, with 14 bases left between them. CDR3 coding DNA: TGTGCCAGCAATCAACCGGGCGGGTATAATTCACCCCTCCACTTT. It specifies CASNQPGGYNSPLHF.

This sequence joins TRBV9 and TRBJ1-2; D not certain. V dropped 3 bases and J dropped 6 bases, with 15 bases sitting between them. This CDR3 has 14 residues. The germline CDR1 and CDR2 sequences are SGDLS and YYNGEE. The DNA of the CDR3 is TGTGCCAGCAGCGCCTTTTTATTGGGCGATGGCTACACCTTC. It encodes CASSAFLLGDGYTF.

This chain connects TRBV20-1 to TRBJ1-4; D unresolved. The CDR3 is 10 amino acids. Per germline, CDR1 DFQATT and CDR2 SNEGSKA (reference sequence). V was clipped by 2 bases and J by 8 bases, with 3 bases between them. This CDR3 is CSARQEKLFF. The CDR3 coding sequence is TGCAGTGCTAGACAGGAAAAACTGTTTTTT.

This clone occurred a few times. CDR3 amino acids: CASSLGPGVGTQYF. In nucleotides, the CDR3 is TGCGCCAGCAGCTTGGGTCCGGGGGTGGGGACCCAGTACTTC. This chain links TRBV5-1 with TRBJ2-5, with D maybe TRBD2 (6 bases). The CDR3 spans 14 residues. The V gene lost 0 bases and the J gene lost 7 bases, with 13 bases spanning the gap. The germline V gene encodes CDR1 SGHRS and CDR2 YFSETQ.

This clone occurred once. This chain links TRBV19 with TRBJ2-1, with 10 bases lining up with TRBD2. The germline CDR1 and CDR2 sequences are LNHDA and SQIVND (reference sequence). The junction had 4 bases not matched to a gene; V was cut back by 6 bases and J by 5 bases. The CDR3 runs 14 residues. CDR3 residues: CASRKRGGHNEQFF. CDR3 nucleotides: TGTGCCAGTAGGAAGCGGGGGGGTCACAATGAGCAGTTCTTC.

This chain connects TRBV7-9 to TRBJ1-1, with 9 nucleotides matching TRBD1. Losses at the gene ends were 5 bases for V and 0 bases for J; bases not matched to a gene: 7. CDR1 and CDR2 (germline): SEHNR, FQNEAQ (reference sequence). The CDR3 loop spans 16 amino acids. CDR3 DNA sequence: TGTGCCAGCAGCCATTCGGACAGGGGTATGAACACTGAAGCTTTCTTT. It encodes CASSHSDRGMNTEAFF.

V usage is TRBV27 and J usage is TRBJ2-7, with D unclear. The germline CDR1 and CDR2 sequences are MNHEY and SMNVEV (reference sequence). Trimming left V 3 bases short and J 2 bases short, with 11 bases between. This CDR3 region has 14 residues. The CDR3 loop is CASSLNSPTYEQYF. The CDR3, as DNA: TGTGCCAGCAGTTTGAACAGCCCAACCTACGAGCAGTACTTC.

The chain combines TRBV19 with TRBJ1-2; TRBD1 aligns across 7 bases. The junction had 7 bases not matched to a gene; V was cut back by 8 bases and J by 4 bases. Germline CDR1 LNHDA, CDR2 SQIVND (reference sequence). CDR3 size: 13 residues. The CDR3 spells CASLRQGTYGYTF. The CDR3 DNA reads TGTGCCAGTCTCCGACAGGGAACCTATGGCTACACCTTC.

This chain uses TRBV7-2 with TRBJ1-6; D might be TRBD1 (5 bases). Germline lookup yields CDR1 SGHTA and CDR2 FQGNSA. The V gene lost 5 bases and the J gene lost 7 bases, with 18 bases spanning the gap. CDR3 length equals 16 residues. The CDR3 DNA sequence: TGTGCCAGCAGCCCACGCTGGGCCGGGGGAAATTCACCCCTCCACTTT. This encodes CASSPRWAGGNSPLHF.

This sequence joins TRBV9 and TRBJ2-1; 10 bases align to TRBD2. Unmatched junction bases numbered 7, after V lost 0 bases and J lost 7 bases. CDR3 size: 16 residues. CDR1 and CDR2 (germline): SGDLS, YYNGEE. The CDR3 reads CASSVVERGGLNEQFF. The CDR3 nucleotides read TGTGCCAGCAGCGTAGTTGAGCGGGGGGGCCTGAATGAGCAGTTCTTC.

This clone was recorded once. This chain links TRBV4-1 with TRBJ1-1, with D perhaps matching TRBD1 (6 bases). The CDR3 extends over 15 amino acids. Trimming stripped 3 bases from V and 7 bases from J, with 18 bases between. Looked up from germline, CDR1 is MGHRA and CDR2 is YSYEKL. CDR3 amino acids: CASSQLTGRGYEAFF. The CDR3 nucleotides read TGCGCCAGCAGCCAGCTCACGGGCAGGGGTTATGAAGCTTTCTTT.

The chain is built from TRBV18 and TRBJ2-2; D gene unclear. CDR1 is KGHSH and CDR2 is LQKENI in the germline V gene. Trimming left V 0 bases short and J 4 bases short, with 9 bases between. The CDR3 contains 15 residues. The CDR3 spells CASSPPSTVTGELFF. In DNA form, the CDR3 reads TGTGCCAGCTCACCACCTTCAACAGTCACCGGGGAGCTGTTTTTT.

This chain uses TRBV3-1 (or the pseudogene TRBV3-2) with TRBJ1-1, with D unresolved. This CDR3 has 14 residues. The ends were cut back, 0 bases at V and 1 base at J, with 6 bases in the middle. Germline CDR1 LGHDT, CDR2 YNNKEL (reference sequence). CDR3 amino acids: CASSQERGNTEAFF. In DNA, the CDR3 is TGTGCCAGCAGCCAAGAACGAGGGAACACTGAAGCTTTCTTT.

The gene calls are TRBV12-3 or TRBV12-4 and TRBJ2-7; tentatively, D is TRBD1 (5 bases). V was trimmed by 2 bases and J by 6 bases, leaving 8 bases between them. CDR3 length equals 12 residues. The CDR3 reads CASSLSGLEQYF. As DNA, the CDR3 is TGTGCCAGCAGTTTATCAGGGCTCGAGCAGTACTTC.

As for this clone: Other DNA sequences in the same sample also yield this CDR3. The chain uses TRBV6-5 and TRBJ1-4; TRBD1 agrees at 8 bases. The V segment lost 0 bases and the J segment 8 bases; nucleotides outside the gene matches: 5. Germline V gene data show CDR1 as MNHEY and CDR2 as SVGAGI. The CDR3 is made up of 15 amino acids. For the CDR3, the DNA is TGTGCCAGCAGTTACTCCACAGGGGGAAGGGAAAAACTGTTTTTT. It yields the protein CASSYSTGGREKLFF.

V gene TRBV19 combines with J gene TRBJ2-3; a weak D match, TRBD1 (5 bases). This CDR3 has 14 amino acids. Germline CDR1 LNHDA, CDR2 SQIVND (reference sequence). V was clipped by 4 bases and J by 1 base, with 9 bases between them. CDR3 in amino acids: CASSTGSGTDTQYF. CDR3 bases: TGTGCCAGTAGTACAGGGTCTGGCACAGATACGCAGTATTTT.

V is TRBV7-8 and J is TRBJ2-3, with D possibly matching TRBD2 (5 bases). The V gene lost 1 base and the J gene lost 0 bases, with 11 bases spanning the gap. CDR3 size: 16 residues. In germline, CDR1 is SGHVS, CDR2 FQNEAQ. The CDR3 DNA reads as TGTGCCAGCAGCTTAGGGATAGCGAGTAGCACAGATACGCAGTATTTT. It is translated as CASSLGIASSTDTQYF.

The chain employs TRBV19 and TRBJ1-2, with no clear D. V dropped 3 bases and J dropped 12 bases, with 14 bases sitting between them. The CDR3 extends over 12 amino acids. Germline CDR1 is LNHDA and CDR2 is SQIVND (reference sequence). DNA for the CDR3: TGTGCCAGTAGTATTTCCGGGGTCGATCACACCTTC. It is translated as CASSISGVDHTF.

The chain couples TRBV11-3 to TRBJ2-3; 10 positions match TRBD1. CDR3 length equals 16 residues. Looked up from germline, CDR1 is SGHNT and CDR2 is YENEEA. Losses at the gene ends were 1 base for V and 2 bases for J; bases not matched to a gene: 3. CDR3: CASSLGDRGTTDTQYF. The CDR3 nucleotides are TGTGCCAGCAGCTTAGGGGACAGGGGCACCACAGATACGCAGTATTTT. Combining the CDR3 with reference TRBV11-3 and TRBJ2-3 gives the whole variable domain EAGVVQSPRYKIIEKKQPVAFWCNPISGHNTLYWYLQNLGQGPELLIRYENEEAVDDSQLPKDRFSAERLKGVDSTLKIQPAELGDSAVYLCASSLGDRGTTDTQYFGPGTRLTVL.

The chain employs TRBV18 and TRBJ2-3, with 11 bases matching TRBD1. Germline assignment: CDR1 KGHSH and CDR2 LQKENI. V dropped 5 bases and J dropped 1; count of bases not matched to a gene: 8. CDR3 size: 17 residues. CDR3 loop: CASSIIAGQGGTDTQYF. The CDR3 DNA reads TGTGCCAGCTCAATAATCGCGGGACAGGGGGGCACAGATACGCAGTATTTT.

The chain couples TRBV11-3 to TRBJ1-1, with 8 bases lining up with TRBD1. The CDR3 is 13 residues long. In germline, CDR1 is SGHNT, CDR2 YENEEA. The V and J ends lost 3 bases and 4 bases, in that order; junction bases with no gene match: 1. CDR3 amino acids: CASSFTGGTEAFF. CDR3 DNA sequence: TGTGCCAGCAGCTTTACAGGGGGCACTGAAGCTTTCTTT.

The chain carries TRBV19 and TRBJ1-4; possibly TRBD1 for D (5 bases). This CDR3 has 15 residues. The V gene lost 6 bases and the J gene lost 7 bases, with 18 bases spanning the gap. In germline, CDR1 is LNHDA, CDR2 SQIVND (reference sequence). This CDR3 is CASSPIERGGEKLFF. CDR3 sequence (DNA): TGTGCCAGTAGCCCAATCGAGAGGGGAGGTGAAAAACTGTTTTTT.

V is TRBV28 and J is TRBJ2-7, with TRBD1 matching over 8 bases. Germline CDR1 reads MDHEN; CDR2 reads SYDVKM. Unmatched junction bases numbered 8, after V lost 3 bases and J lost 4 bases. The CDR3 is made up of 15 amino acids. In nucleotides, the CDR3 is TGTGCCAGCAGTTTGAGGACAGGGCCACTTTACGAGCAGTACGTC. Amino acids: CASSLRTGPLYEQYV.

The V call is TRBV9, the J call TRBJ1-1; D ambiguous. The CDR3 has 15 amino acids. V was trimmed by 0 bases and J by 0 bases, leaving 9 bases between them. Per germline, CDR1 SGDLS and CDR2 YYNGEE. CDR3 residues: CASSVDRQVNTEAFF. The CDR3 bases are TGTGCCAGCAGCGTAGACCGGCAGGTGAACACTGAAGCTTTCTTT.

A remark on this clone: The identical CDR3 is also encoded by other nucleotide sequences in the sample. The chain uses TRBV5-1 and TRBJ2-2; 11 bases are shared with TRBD2. The V gene's germline CDR1 is SGHRS and CDR2 YFSETQ. This CDR3 has 17 amino acids. V lost 0 bases and J lost 1; bases outside the gene matches: 2. In nucleotides, the CDR3 is TGCGCCAGCAGCTTGGAGGGACTAGCGGTGAACACCGGGGAGCTGTTTTTT. It encodes CASSLEGLAVNTGELFF.

The chain carries TRBV19 and TRBJ1-1; 8 nucleotides agree with TRBD1. The V gene end was trimmed by 4 bases and the J gene end by 4 bases; junction bases not matched to a gene: 5. This CDR3 is built from 14 residues. Germline V gene sequence: CDR1 LNHDA, CDR2 SQIVND (reference sequence). The CDR3 region is CASSTGTGGTEAFF. DNA of the CDR3: TGTGCCAGTAGTACAGGGACAGGCGGCACTGAAGCTTTCTTT.

This CDR3 is CAWSHRGGVYGYTF. As DNA, the CDR3 is TGTGCCTGGAGCCACAGAGGAGGTGTCTATGGCTACACCTTC. The chain carries TRBV30 and TRBJ1-2; the D is unclear. CDR1 and CDR2 (germline): GTSNPN, SVGIG (reference sequence). V gave up 3 bases and J gave up 4 bases, with 15 bases separating them. The CDR3 is made up of 14 amino acids.

This sequence joins TRBV5-1 and TRBJ1-1, with 11 bases matching TRBD1. The CDR3 is 15 residues long. J gave up 5 bases and V 2 bases, and 5 bases lay outside the gene matches. CDR1 is SGHRS and CDR2 is YFSETQ in the germline V gene. CDR3 nucleotide sequence: TGCGCCAGCAGCTTAGTTGGACAGGGGGCAACTGAAGCTTTCTTT. Translated: CASSLVGQGATEAFF.